These T cell receptor beta chains were read from a single sample in a study of blood T cell repertoires in COVID-19. Sequenced by immunoSEQ multiplex PCR; TCRdb stores in-frame clones only, minus some. The sample shows about 250,000 clones, approximately 90% of them seen only once. The material sequenced was PBMCs or T cells enriched from blood (not recorded which). Source of these receptors: a woman aged 25 to 39 with acute COVID-19. The CDR3 runs from the conserved cysteine through the conserved F or W. The D gene is left open where the match is weak. Some rows mark clone size as missing; the rest say once, few, many or name a class of expanded clone.

V	size	D	J	DNA	CDR3
TRBV5-1	NA	NA	TRBJ2-1	TGCGCCAGCAGCTTGGGGAGGGATAATGAGCAGTTCTTC	CASSLGRDNEQFF
TRBV5-1	once	TRBD2	TRBJ2-1	TGCGCCAGCAGCCCCGGGGTGGTAGCGGGGGGGGCTGAGCAGTTCTTC	CASSPGVVAGGAEQFF
TRBV6-6	NA	NA	TRBJ2-3	TGTGCCAGCACTCCCGGCACAGATACGCAGTATTTT	CASTPGTDTQYF
TRBV20-1	NA	NA	TRBJ2-7	TGCAGTGCTAGTGGGCCCTTTGGGGGGACGAACGAGCAGTACTTC	CSASGPFGGTNEQYF
TRBV3-1/TRBV3-2	NA	NA	TRBJ2-5	TGTGCCAGCAGCCAAAATAAAGCCCAAGAGACCCAGTACTTC	CASSQNKAQETQYF
TRBV19	NA	NA	TRBJ1-5	TGTGCCAGTAGTTCCGAAGGGAGGTATAGCAATCAGCCCCAGCATTTT	CASSSEGRYSNQPQHF
TRBV14	NA	TRBD2	TRBJ2-7	TGTGCCAGCAGCAGCACTAGCGGCCCCTCCTACGAGCAGTACTTC	CASSSTSGPSYEQYF
TRBV5-1	NA	TRBD1	TRBJ1-5	TGCGCCAGCAGCCCGGATACAGGGGGGGGACAGCCCCAGCATTTT	CASSPDTGGGQPQHF
TRBV2	NA	NA	TRBJ2-7	TGTGCCAGCAGTGTTCGGTTCTACGAGCAGTACTTC	CASSVRFYEQYF
TRBV11-2	NA	NA	TRBJ2-1	TGTGCCAGCAGCTTAGCGGGGAGCTCCTACAATGAGCAGTTCTTC	CASSLAGSSYNEQFF
TRBV28	NA	NA	TRBJ1-6	TGTGCCAGCAGTTCGGCAGGGGACAATAATTCACCCCTCCACTTT	CASSSAGDNNSPLHF
TRBV7-6	NA	NA	TRBJ1-2	TGTGCCAGCAGCTTAGCTGGGCCCCGGGAGAACTATGGCTACACCTTC	CASSLAGPRENYGYTF
TRBV11-2	NA	NA	TRBJ1-5	TGTGCCAGCAGCCCCGGGACATCGAGTCAGCCCCAGCATTTT	CASSPGTSSQPQHF
TRBV2	NA	NA	TRBJ1-1	TGTGCCAGCAGAAGACAGATCCAATTGAACACTGAAGCTTTCTTT	CASRRQIQLNTEAFF
TRBV7-6	NA	TRBD1	TRBJ2-2	TGTGCCAGCAGCCCGCGACGGGACAGCCCGAACACCGGGGAGCTGTTTTTT	CASSPRRDSPNTGELFF
TRBV5-4	NA	NA	TRBJ2-5	TGTGCCAGCAGCTTGTCAGGGCTGGAGACCCAGTACTTC	CASSLSGLETQYF
TRBV28	NA	TRBD2	TRBJ2-3	TGTGCCAGCAGTTTAGGGGGACTAGTCACAGATACGCAGTATTTT	CASSLGGLVTDTQYF
TRBV29-1	NA	TRBD1	TRBJ1-1	TGCAGCGTTGGAGACAGGGGGACTGAAGCTTTCTTT	CSVGDRGTEAFF
TRBV28	NA	NA	TRBJ1-5	TGTGCCAGCAGGCCTGCGGGGGAGCCCCAGCATTTT	CASRPAGEPQHF
TRBV6-5	NA	NA	TRBJ1-6	TGTGCCAGCAGTACCAGGGTTGAATCACCCCTCCACTTT	CASSTRVESPLHF
TRBV28	NA	NA	TRBJ1-2	TGTGCCAGCAGACATCGAGGGAGTTCCTATAACTATGGCTACACCTTC	CASRHRGSSYNYGYTF
TRBV10-3	NA	NA	TRBJ1-3	TGTGCCATCAGTGCCACGCCGGGGGGGTCTGGAGCTACCATATATTTT	CAISATPGGSGATIYF
TRBV15	NA	TRBD1	TRBJ1-4	TGTGCCACCAGCAGAGAGGGACAGAAAAATGAAAAACTGTTTTTT	CATSREGQKNEKLFF
TRBV27	once	NA	TRBJ1-6	TGTGCCAGCAGTTTTAGCTCCTATAATTCACCCCTCCACTTT	CASSFSSYNSPLHF
TRBV20-1	NA	TRBD1	TRBJ1-4	TGCAGTGCTAGTCCACAGGGGGCAAACGAAAAACTGTTTTTT	CSASPQGANEKLFF
TRBV28	NA	NA	TRBJ2-7	TGTGCCAGCTATTCAGGATCCTACGAGCAGTACTTC	CASYSGSYEQYF
TRBV7-9	few	NA	TRBJ2-7	TGTGCCAGCAGCACCCACACAGGCCGACCCTACGAGCAGTACTTC	CASSTHTGRPYEQYF
TRBV9	NA	TRBD1	TRBJ2-6	TGTGCCAGCAGCCTATCTTACAGGGGTGGGGGCTCTGGGGCCAACGTCCTGACTTTC	CASSLSYRGGGSGANVLTF
TRBV7-2	NA	NA	TRBJ2-7	TGTGCCAGCAGTAGACTAGGCCTAGCTTACGAGCAGTACTTC	CASSRLGLAYEQYF
TRBV21-1	NA	NA	TRBJ2-2	TGTGCCACCCTACGGTGGCGGGAGTCCGGGGAGCTGTTTTTT	CATLRWRESGELFF
TRBV27	few	NA	TRBJ1-1	TGTGCCAGCAGCCCTCTCGGGCAGGGTGGGTTGAACACTGAAGCTTTCTTT	CASSPLGQGGLNTEAFF
TRBV28	NA	NA	TRBJ2-4	TGTGCCAGCAGTTTTGTCACCCAGGGCATTCAGTACTTC	CASSFVTQGIQYF
TRBV10-3	NA	NA	TRBJ2-7	TGTGCCATCAGTGAGTCGAACGGCGGACTCAAAGCGTACGAGCAGTACTTC	CAISESNGGLKAYEQYF
TRBV29-1	once	NA	TRBJ2-1	TGCAGCGTTGGGGGGCCCCGTAATGAGCAGTTCTTC	CSVGGPRNEQFF
TRBV23-1	NA	NA	TRBJ1-5	TGCGCCAGCAGTCAAAGGGAATGCAGGGGCCAAACCCTTATGAACAATCAGCCCCAGCATTTT	CASSQRECRGQTLMNNQPQHF
TRBV7-9	NA	NA	TRBJ2-1	TGTGCCGGTGAACAGGGCCATAGCTCCTACAATGAGCAGTTCTTC	CAGEQGHSSYNEQFF
TRBV19	few	NA	TRBJ2-1	TGTGCCAGTAGTATAGCGGGAGTTCACAATGAGCAGTTCTTC	CASSIAGVHNEQFF
TRBV2	NA	NA	TRBJ2-7	TGTGCCAGCAGTCTCGGACAGCCCAAGGTCTACGAGCAGTACTTC	CASSLGQPKVYEQYF
TRBV5-5	NA	TRBD1	TRBJ2-1	TGTGCCAGCAGCCCGTCCGGGACAGGGGCCTACAATGAGCAGTTCTTC	CASSPSGTGAYNEQFF
TRBV21-1	NA	NA	TRBJ2-2	TGTGCCAGCAGCAAGGCCGATAAGATTCCCACCGGGGAGCTGTTTTTT	CASSKADKIPTGELFF
TRBV5-1	NA	TRBD1	TRBJ1-1	TGCGCCAGCAGCTTGGGGACAGGGGGATTTGAAGCTTTCTTT	CASSLGTGGFEAFF
TRBV9	NA	NA	TRBJ2-7	TGTGCCAGCAGCGTAGGGGGAGGTTGGAGCGAGCAGTACTTC	CASSVGGGWSEQYF
TRBV14	NA	NA	TRBJ1-6	TGTGCCAGCAGACTCGGTTCGCAAGATAATTCACCCCTCCACTTT	CASRLGSQDNSPLHF
TRBV5-4	once	TRBD1	TRBJ1-6	TGTGCCAGCAGCCGGGGACAGAGCTATAATTCACCCCTCCACTTT	CASSRGQSYNSPLHF
TRBV2	NA	TRBD1	TRBJ2-7	TGTGCCAGCAGTGTAACAGGGGCCTACGAGCAGTACTTC	CASSVTGAYEQYF
TRBV5-5	NA	TRBD1	TRBJ2-5	TGTGCCAGCACCCAGCTTGCGCGGACAGGGGGGACCCAGTACTTC	CASTQLARTGGTQYF
TRBV7-6	NA	NA	TRBJ2-1	TGTGCCAGCAGCTTTTCCGTGAGCGGGCCGAATAACAATGAGCAGTTCTTC	CASSFSVSGPNNNEQFF
TRBV20-1	NA	NA	TRBJ2-7	TGCAGTGCAAAGGACAACTACGAGCAGTACTTC	CSAKDNYEQYF
TRBV6-5	NA	NA	TRBJ1-3	TGTGCCAGCAGCGACACCCTCTCTGGAAACACCATATATTTT	CASSDTLSGNTIYF
TRBV19	NA	NA	TRBJ2-6	TGTGCCAGTAGCCGCGGAACACCATCTGGGGCCAACGTCCTGACTTTC	CASSRGTPSGANVLTF
TRBV7-3	NA	NA	TRBJ1-1	TGTGCCAGCAGCCGAGGGGGGAACACTGAAGCTTTCTTT	CASSRGGNTEAFF
TRBV5-6	NA	TRBD1	TRBJ2-1	TGTGCCAGCAGCTTGGGTTGGACAGGGAAAAAAGGGCAGTTCTTC	CASSLGWTGKKGQFF
TRBV20-1	NA	NA	TRBJ1-1	TGCAGTGCTAGTACCAACAGGCTCTCTGAAGCTTTCTTT	CSASTNRLSEAFF